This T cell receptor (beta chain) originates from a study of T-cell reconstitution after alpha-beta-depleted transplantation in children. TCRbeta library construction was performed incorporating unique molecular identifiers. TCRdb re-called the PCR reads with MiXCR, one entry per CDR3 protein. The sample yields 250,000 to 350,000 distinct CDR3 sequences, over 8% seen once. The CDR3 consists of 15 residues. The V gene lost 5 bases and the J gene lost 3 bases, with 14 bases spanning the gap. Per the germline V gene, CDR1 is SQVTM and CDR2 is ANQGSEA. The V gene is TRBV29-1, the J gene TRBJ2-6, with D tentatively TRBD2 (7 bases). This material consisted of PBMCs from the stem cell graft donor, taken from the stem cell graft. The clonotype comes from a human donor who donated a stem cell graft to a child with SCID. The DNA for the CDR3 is TGCAGCGTTAAGGAGGGGGGGCGTGGGGCCAACGTCCTGACTTTC. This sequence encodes CSVKEGGRGANVLTF.